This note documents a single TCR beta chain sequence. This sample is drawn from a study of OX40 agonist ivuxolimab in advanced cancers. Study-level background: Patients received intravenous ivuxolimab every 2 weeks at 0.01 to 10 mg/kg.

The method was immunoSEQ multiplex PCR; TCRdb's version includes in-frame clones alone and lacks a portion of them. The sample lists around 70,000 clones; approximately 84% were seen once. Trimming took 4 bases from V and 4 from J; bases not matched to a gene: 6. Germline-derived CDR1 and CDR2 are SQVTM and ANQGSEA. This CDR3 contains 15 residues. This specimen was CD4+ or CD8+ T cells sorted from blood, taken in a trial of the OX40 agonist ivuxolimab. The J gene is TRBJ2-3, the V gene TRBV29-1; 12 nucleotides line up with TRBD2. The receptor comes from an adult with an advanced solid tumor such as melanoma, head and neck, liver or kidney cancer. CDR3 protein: CSVAPSGGAADTQYF. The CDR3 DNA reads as TGCAGCGTTGCTCCTAGCGGGGGGGCTGCAGATACGCAGTATTTT.